Following are 9 T cell receptor beta chains from one sample sequenced in a study of cytomegalovirus exposure and HLA in healthy donors (dated 2017 in TCRdb). Receptors were amplified or captured by the immunoSEQ multiplex PCR assay. For the multiplex PCR, a mixture combining 60 forward primers for TCR Vbeta segments and 13 reverse primers for TCR Jbeta segments was used. TCRdb took this table from immuneACCESS and kept in-frame rearrangements with V and J called. Such tables lack part of the clones; where checked against another copy, unresolved V genes explain under half of the gap, and the rest is unexplained. Present in this sample are around 110,000 clones, about 59% of which were seen just once. The top ten hold more than 8% of the sample. Sequenced: PBMCs. The receptors were sampled from a woman in her thirties or forties in good health and CMV-seropositive.

On this clone itself: A read error may produce the germline difference seen at one junction end. This sample includes further DNA sequences coding for the same CDR3. The gene calls are TRBV6-5 and TRBJ2-1; 10 bases map to TRBD2. This CDR3 is built from 14 residues. Looked up from germline, CDR1 is MNHEY and CDR2 is SVGAGI. CDR3 sequence: CASSPNGLADEQFF. The DNA for the CDR3 is TGCGCCAGCAGTCCCAACGGACTAGCGGATGAGCAGTTCTTC.

For this clone: The sample holds other DNA sequences that translate to the same CDR3. V gene TRBV4-1 combines with J gene TRBJ2-7; 10 bases are shared with TRBD2. Trimming took 1 base from V and 2 from J; bases not matched to a gene: 2. Germline V gives CDR1 MGHRA, CDR2 YSYEKL. This CDR3 contains 15 residues. The DNA for the CDR3 is TGCGCCAGCAGCCAAGTCCTAGCGGGGGCCTACGAGCAGTACTTC. Amino acid sequence: CASSQVLAGAYEQYF.

The chain combines TRBV9 with TRBJ1-2; 7 nucleotides align to TRBD1. This CDR3 has 15 amino acids. Germline CDR1 reads SGDLS; CDR2 reads YYNGEE. V was pared by 0 bases and J by 0 bases, with 2 bases of the junction left unmatched. As DNA, the CDR3 is TGTGCCAGCAGCGTAGCTGGGACAGCTAACTATGGCTACACCTTC. It specifies CASSVAGTANYGYTF.

This clone was counted between two and nine times. This chain links TRBV28 with TRBJ2-5; no firm D call. This CDR3 is 15 amino acids long. Germline assignment: CDR1 MDHEN and CDR2 SYDVKM. Trimming removed 2 bases from V and 0 bases from J, with 10 bases in between. The CDR3 DNA reads TGTGCCAGCAGTTTAGGGCAGAGAGACCAAGAGACCCAGTACTTC. Translation: CASSLGQRDQETQYF.

The chain links TRBV11-2 to TRBJ2-7, with 10 bases that match TRBD2. Germline-derived CDR1 and CDR2 are SGHAT and FQNNGV. The CDR3 length is 15 residues. V lost 1 base and J lost 4; bases outside the gene matches: 4. This CDR3 is CASSLVLAGRYEQYF. DNA of the CDR3: TGTGCCAGCAGCTTAGTACTAGCGGGACGATACGAGCAGTACTTC.

This clone occurred a few times. This rearrangement joins TRBV2 to TRBJ2-1; D might be TRBD2 (5 bases). This CDR3 spans 16 amino acids. Germline V gives CDR1 SNHLY, CDR2 FYNNEI. V lost 2 bases and J lost 3, with 14 bases in between. Here the CDR3 reads CASSEFSSTLYNEQFF. DNA of the CDR3: TGTGCCAGCAGTGAATTCTCTAGCACGCTCTACAATGAGCAGTTCTTC.

CDR3 sequence (DNA): TGTGCCAGTAGTTCTCGAGAGACCCAGTACTTC. As protein: CASSSRETQYF. V is TRBV19 and J is TRBJ2-5; D not certain. The germline V and J ends were trimmed by 5 bases and 4 bases, with 5 bases remaining between them. Germline lookup yields CDR1 LNHDA and CDR2 SQIVND (reference sequence). The CDR3 extends over 11 amino acids.

The chain employs TRBV7-9 and TRBJ2-3; 9 bases are shared with TRBD2. The CDR3 runs to 16 residues. The V gene end was trimmed by 5 bases and the J gene end by 2 bases; junction bases not matched to a gene: 8. Germline assignment: CDR1 SEHNR and CDR2 FQNEAQ (reference sequence). CDR3 in DNA: TGTGCCAGCAGCCCGAGACTAGCGGAATACACAGATACGCAGTATTTT. Its translation: CASSPRLAEYTDTQYF.

This clone has a single count. V usage is TRBV5-6 and J usage is TRBJ2-3; 7 nucleotides line up with TRBD2. In germline, CDR1 is SGHDT, CDR2 YYEEEE. The J segment lost 6 bases and the V segment lost 4 bases, leaving 11 bases of the junction unmatched. The CDR3 covers 15 residues. The chain's CDR3 is CASSQNLREWDTQYF. CDR3 nucleotide sequence: TGTGCCAGCAGCCAGAATCTGCGGGAGTGGGATACGCAGTATTTT.